The sequence of this TCR beta chain was determined in a study of monozygotic twins with inflammatory bowel disease. General study results and limits: Separate T cell subtypes could not be resolved from one another. It was not supported that a single strong signal or clonotype was associated with IBD.

Details on this clonotype: What it binds is not known.

Germline lookup yields CDR1 SGHRS and CDR2 YFSETQ. The CDR3 runs to 16 residues. Incorporation of UMIs carrying a 6-nucleotide sample barcode was performed by template switching. Following a re-call of the 5' RACE reads, TCRdb has one entry per CDR3 protein and lacks DNA. The repertoire shows around 140,000 distinct CDR3 sequences; the top ten hold around 1.2%. The receptor comes from a human donor with ulcerative colitis or Crohn's disease, or a healthy co-twin of an affected twin (not recorded which). Input material: blood. The V call is TRBV5-1, the J call TRBJ1-1; there is no DNA to check the TCRdb D call of TRBD1. This CDR3 is CASSLIQGARDTEAFF.